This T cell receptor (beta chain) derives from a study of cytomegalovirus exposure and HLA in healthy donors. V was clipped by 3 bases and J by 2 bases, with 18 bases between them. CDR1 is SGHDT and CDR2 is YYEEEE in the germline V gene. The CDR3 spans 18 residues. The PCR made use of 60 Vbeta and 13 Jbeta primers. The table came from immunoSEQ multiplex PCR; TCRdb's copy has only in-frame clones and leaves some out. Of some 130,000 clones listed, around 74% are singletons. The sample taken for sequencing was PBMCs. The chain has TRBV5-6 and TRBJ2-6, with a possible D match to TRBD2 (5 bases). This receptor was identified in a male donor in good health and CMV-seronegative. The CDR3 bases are TGTGCCAGCAGCTCGGTGGGGAGCTCCCCCGCTGGGGCCAACGTCCTGACTTTC. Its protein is CASSSVGSSPAGANVLTF.